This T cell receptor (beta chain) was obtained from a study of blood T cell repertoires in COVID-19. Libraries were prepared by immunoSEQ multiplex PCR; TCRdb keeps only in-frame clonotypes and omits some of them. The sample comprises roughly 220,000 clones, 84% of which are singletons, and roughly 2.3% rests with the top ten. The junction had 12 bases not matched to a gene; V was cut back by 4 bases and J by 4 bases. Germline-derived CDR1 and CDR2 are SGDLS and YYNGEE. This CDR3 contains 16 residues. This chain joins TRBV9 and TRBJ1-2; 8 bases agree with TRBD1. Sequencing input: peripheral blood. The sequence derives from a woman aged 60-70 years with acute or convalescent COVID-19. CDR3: CASSLFRDRSLYGYTF. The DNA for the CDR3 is TGTGCCAGCAGCCTATTCCGGGACAGGAGTCTCTATGGCTACACCTTC.